This section outlines one T cell receptor beta chain sequence together with its context. The source of the sample is a study of blood T cell repertoires in COVID-19. Study overall: Both acute and convalescent COVID-19 samples were obtained from the United States, Italy and Spain.

Seattle enrolled patients during active infection and tracked them longitudinally. Only in-frame clones appear in the TCRdb table, and some are missing; sequencing was by immunoSEQ multiplex PCR. Here the sample spans 200,000 or so clones, 81% being singletons. Germline V gives CDR1 SGDLS, CDR2 YYNGEE. V was trimmed by 4 bases and J by 7 bases, leaving 18 bases between them. CDR3 length: 15 residues. The chain combines TRBV9 with TRBJ2-1, with D perhaps matching TRBD2 (6 bases). The specimen sequenced was peripheral blood. This sequence originates from a woman of 80 years or more with COVID-19, enrolled during active disease. The CDR3 loop reads CASSKTSTKGNEQFF. The CDR3 DNA follows: TGTGCCAGCAGCAAAACTAGCACAAAGGGAAATGAGCAGTTCTTC.